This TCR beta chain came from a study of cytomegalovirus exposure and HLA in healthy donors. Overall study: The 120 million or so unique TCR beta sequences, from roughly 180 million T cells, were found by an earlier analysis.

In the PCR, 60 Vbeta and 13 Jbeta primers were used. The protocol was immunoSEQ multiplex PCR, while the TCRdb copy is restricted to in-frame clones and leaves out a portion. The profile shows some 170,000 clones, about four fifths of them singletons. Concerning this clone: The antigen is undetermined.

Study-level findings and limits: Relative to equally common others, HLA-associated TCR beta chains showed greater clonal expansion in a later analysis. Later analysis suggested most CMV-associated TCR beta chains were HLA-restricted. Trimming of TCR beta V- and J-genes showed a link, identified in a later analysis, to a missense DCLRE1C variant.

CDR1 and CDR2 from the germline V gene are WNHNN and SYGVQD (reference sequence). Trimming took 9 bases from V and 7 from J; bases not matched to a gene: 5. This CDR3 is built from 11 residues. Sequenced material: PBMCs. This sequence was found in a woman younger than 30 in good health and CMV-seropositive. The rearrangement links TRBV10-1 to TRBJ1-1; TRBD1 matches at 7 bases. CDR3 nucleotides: TGCGCCAGAGAACAGGGGATTGAAGCTTTCTTT. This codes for CAREQGIEAFF.